This is a list of T cell receptor beta chains from one sample in a study of T cell repertoires in cytomegalovirus infection. A single record per CDR3 protein comes from TCRdb applying MiXCR to the reads. The sample carries some 300,000 distinct CDR3 sequences, approximately 8.9% recorded once. The sequencing input was PBMCs. These receptors all come from a human donor in good health (CMV status not recorded). Some clones in this sample may be carry-over from other donors' samples. Each CDR3 is given with its conserved first and last residue. Fields, in order: J gene, V gene, D gene, clone size, CDR3 DNA, CDR3 protein. A D gene is named only where the DNA matches it firmly. Where a row states a size, it is once, few, many or the class of an expanded clone; other rows omit it.

TRBJ2-1 | TRBV19 | TRBD2 | many | TGTGCCAGCCGACAGGGACTAGCGGGGAGGTCCTACAATGAGCAGTTCTTC | CASRQGLAGRSYNEQFF
TRBJ2-6 | TRBV12-3/TRBV12-4 | . | . | TGTGCCAGCAGGTCAGTCTCTGGGGCCAACGTCCTGACTTTC | CASRSVSGANVLTF
TRBJ2-5 | TRBV6-5 | . | many | TGTGCCAGCGGAAGGGACGCCCAAGAGACCCAGTACTTC | CASGRDAQETQYF
TRBJ2-7 | TRBV20-1 | . | once | TGCAGTGCTACTCGGGGGGCCATGGGAGAGCAGTACTTC | CSATRGAMGEQYF
TRBJ1-4 | TRBV28 | TRBD1 | many | TGTGCCAGCAGCTTTACAGGGGCAACTAATGAAAAACTGTTTTTT | CASSFTGATNEKLFF
TRBJ1-4 | TRBV6-1 | TRBD1 | many | TGTGCCAGCAGTCGTGCAGGGGGTAAACTGTTTTTT | CASSRAGGKLFF
TRBJ2-3 | TRBV7-2 | TRBD2 | many | TGTGCCAGCAGCGGACAGTCCCTAGGACTAGCGGGGGGGCGAACCTATACGCAGTATTTT | CASSGQSLGLAGGRTYTQYF
TRBJ1-1 | TRBV20-1 | . | many | TGCAGTGTTCTGGGGTCACCCGAAGCTTTCTTT | CSVLGSPEAFF
TRBJ1-1 | TRBV2 | . | many | TGTGCCAGCAGTGATGGTGTTAGGGAAGCTTTCTTT | CASSDGVREAFF
TRBJ2-5 | TRBV7-9 | TRBD1 | many | TGTGCCAGCAGGACAGGGAAAGAGACCCAGTACTTC | CASRTGKETQYF
TRBJ2-1 | TRBV7-2 | TRBD2 | many | TGTGCCAGCAGCTTCGGCGGGGGTTACAATGAGCAGTTCTTC | CASSFGGGYNEQFF